This T cell receptor beta chain emerged from a study of T cells after yellow fever vaccination. Across the whole study: Fractions low in cell number were prepared with SMART-Seq v4 Ultra Low Input. Study-wide findings and caveats: Booster sampling recovered most clones from primary vaccination (96% CD4, over 75% CD8). Clonotype sharing between CD4 and CD8 compartments was small.

This clonotype was recorded a few times. The antigen is unknown. Germline CDR1 reads SGHTA; CDR2 reads FQGNSA. V lost 3 bases to trimming and J lost 0 bases, with 5 bases between them. The CDR3 has 13 residues. 5'RACE template switching produced TCR cDNA carrying a universal primer site and UMIs. TCRdb itself ran the 5' RACE reads through MiXCR, one entry per CDR3 protein. The table lists 150,000 to 200,000 distinct CDR3 sequences, about 6% of them singletons. The sequencing here drew on CD4+ T cells sorted from PBMCs, taken on the day of the first yellow fever vaccination. The V and J genes are TRBV7-2 and TRBJ1-2; D is unresolved. This TCR came from a man younger than 35 who received the YFV17D yellow fever vaccine. The CDR3 DNA reads as TGTGCCAGCAGCTTGACTTCTAACTATGGCTACACCTTC. Its protein product is CASSLTSNYGYTF.